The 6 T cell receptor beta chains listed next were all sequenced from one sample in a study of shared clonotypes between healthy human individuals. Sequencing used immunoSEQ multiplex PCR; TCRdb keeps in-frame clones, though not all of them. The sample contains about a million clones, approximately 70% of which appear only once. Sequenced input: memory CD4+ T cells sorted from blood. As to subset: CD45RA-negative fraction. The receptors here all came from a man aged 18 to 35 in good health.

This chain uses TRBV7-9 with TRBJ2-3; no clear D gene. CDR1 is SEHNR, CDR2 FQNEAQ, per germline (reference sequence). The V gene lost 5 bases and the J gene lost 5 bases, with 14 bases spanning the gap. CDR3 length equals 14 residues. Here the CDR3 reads CASSESRVLDTQYF. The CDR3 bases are TGTGCCAGCAGCGAATCGCGAGTGTTAGATACGCAGTATTTT.

CDR3 nucleotide sequence: TGTGCCAGCCAAGGGTCCAGCTATGGCTACACCTTC. Protein sequence: CASQGSSYGYTF. The V and J genes are TRBV19 and TRBJ1-2; D is unresolved. V dropped 9 bases and J dropped 4 bases, with 12 bases sitting between them. The CDR3 has 12 residues. CDR1 and CDR2 (germline): LNHDA, SQIVND (reference sequence).

CDR3 in amino acids: CASSTPALRSYEQYF. CDR3 in DNA: TGTGCCAGCAGTACGCCAGCCCTACGGTCCTACGAGCAGTACTTC. The chain links TRBV6-5 to TRBJ2-7; D gene ambiguous. The CDR3 length is 15 residues. Between the trimmed V and J ends, which lost 5 bases and 1 base, there was a span of 15 bases. The germline gives CDR1 MNHEY, CDR2 SVGAGI.

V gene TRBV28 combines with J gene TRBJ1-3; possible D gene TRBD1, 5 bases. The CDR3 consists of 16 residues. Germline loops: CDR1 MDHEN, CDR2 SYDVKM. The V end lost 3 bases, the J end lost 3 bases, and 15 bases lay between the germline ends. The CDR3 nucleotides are TGTGCCAGCAGTTTCATGTTTGAGGGGAATGGAAACACCATATATTTT. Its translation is CASSFMFEGNGNTIYF.

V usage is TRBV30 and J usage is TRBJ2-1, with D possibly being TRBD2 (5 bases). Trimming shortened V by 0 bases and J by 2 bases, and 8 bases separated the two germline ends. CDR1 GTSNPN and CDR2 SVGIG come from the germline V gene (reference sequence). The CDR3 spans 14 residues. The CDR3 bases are TGTGCCTGGAGTGTATTGGAGGCCTACAATGAGCAGTTCTTC. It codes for CAWSVLEAYNEQFF.

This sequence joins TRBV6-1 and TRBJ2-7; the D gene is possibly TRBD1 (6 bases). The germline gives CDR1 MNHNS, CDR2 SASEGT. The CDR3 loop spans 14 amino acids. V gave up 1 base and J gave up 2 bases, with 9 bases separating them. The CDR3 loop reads CASSEGGLTYEQYF. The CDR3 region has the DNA TGTGCCAGCAGTGAAGGGGGGCTGACCTACGAGCAGTACTTC.